This TCR beta chain is from a study of blood T cells in healthy people across ages. Study conclusions and caveats: A roughly linear age-dependent decrease characterized TCR beta diversity per million T cells. There were more naive CD4+ cells and higher diversity in long-lived donors than in aged donors.

Investigators took approximately 10 milliliters of peripheral blood from every donor. Samples had at least 6.5 million PBMCs isolated from them. CDR3 length: 11 amino acids. The germline V gene encodes CDR1 SNHLY and CDR2 FYNNEI. Trimming pared 8 bases from V and 3 bases from J, leaving 7 bases between. A note on this clonotype: Its antigen is still unknown.

PCR was performed a second time for roughly 7 to 11 cycles using a sample-barcoded 5' primer and a J-beta primer mix. TCRdb passed the 5' RACE reads through MiXCR, listing each CDR3 protein once. The table records 1.8 million or so distinct CDR3 sequences, approximately 40% of them present only once. Material: blood. The chain couples TRBV2 to TRBJ1-1; unclear D gene. This receptor was obtained from a human donor in good health. As DNA, the CDR3 is TGTGCCAGCGAGTTGTACACTGAAGCTTTCTTT. It specifies CASELYTEAFF.